These 10 T cell receptor beta chains came from one sample sequenced in a study of CD8 T cells in ankylosing spondylitis. TCRdb fed the 5' RACE reads into MiXCR, producing one record per CDR3 protein. The repertoire includes 25,000 to 35,000 distinct CDR3 sequences, roughly 33% of them detected once, and 45% sits in the top ten. Sequenced input: synovial fluid, either unsorted or a sorted T cell fraction (not recorded which). The source of these receptors is a male donor with ankylosing spondylitis.

Only a few counts were recorded for this clonotype. The chain has TRBV20-1 and TRBJ2-1, with 9 positions matching TRBD2. CDR3 length equals 13 residues. CDR1 DFQATT and CDR2 SNEGSKA come from the germline V gene (reference sequence). Trimming cost V 6 bases and J 6 bases; bases outside gene matches: 6. The DNA for the CDR3 is TGCAGTGCGGGGCTAGCGGGATTCAATGAGCAGTTCTTC. Translating gives CSAGLAGFNEQFF.

The chain recombines TRBV12-3 or TRBV12-4 with TRBJ2-1; tentative D call: TRBD2 (6 bases). The length of the CDR3 is 15 residues. Trimming took 5 bases from V and 2 from J, leaving 13 bases between them. This CDR3 reads CASSAQAGTYNEQFF. CDR3 coding DNA: TGTGCCAGCAGTGCCCAAGCGGGTACCTACAATGAGCAGTTCTTC.

This clonotype was seen more than once but under ten times. J is TRBJ2-1 and V is TRBV20-1; 10 bases are a match to TRBD2. CDR1 and CDR2 from the germline V gene are DFQATT and SNEGSKA (reference sequence). Trimming at V came to 0 bases and at J to 6 bases, leaving 5 bases not matched to a gene. The CDR3 sequence is 15 residues long. The DNA of the CDR3 is TGCAGTGCTAGAGATTGGCTAGCGGGAGCCAATGAGCAGTTCTTC. Its protein is CSARDWLAGANEQFF.

This clonotype was picked up a small number of times. The chain joins TRBV24-1 to TRBJ2-7; D tentatively reads TRBD1 or TRBD2 (5 bases each). Germline assignment: CDR1 KGHDR and CDR2 SFDVKD. V lost 6 bases to trimming and J lost 0 bases, with 11 bases between them. CDR3 length equals 14 residues. The CDR3 sequence: CATSTGDVSYEQYF. CDR3 nucleotide sequence: TGTGCCACCAGTACTGGGGACGTCTCCTACGAGCAGTACTTC.

This clonotype was counted only a few times. The chain is built from TRBV20-1 and TRBJ1-5, with 7 bases aligning to TRBD1. From germline, CDR1 is DFQATT and CDR2 SNEGSKA (reference sequence). This CDR3 has 14 amino acids. V gave up 3 bases and J gave up 7 bases; unmatched junction bases: 9. The CDR3 nucleotides read TGCAGTGCTAGTAGTGGGACAGTAGAACAGCCCCAGCATTTT. It codes for CSASSGTVEQPQHF.

The V call is TRBV7-9, the J call TRBJ1-1, with D possibly being TRBD1 (5 bases). Trimming shortened V by 2 bases and J by 1 base, and 14 bases separated the two germline ends. The CDR3 spans 16 residues. Germline-derived CDR1 and CDR2 are SEHNR and FQNEAQ (reference sequence). CDR3 in amino acids: CASSLSKGRGNTEAFF. CDR3 bases: TGTGCCAGCAGCTTATCCAAGGGACGGGGGAACACTGAAGCTTTCTTT.

This clonotype appeared a few times. The chain joins TRBV13 to TRBJ2-3, with D perhaps TRBD2 (5 bases). Trimming removed 1 base from V and 4 bases from J, with 12 bases in between. CDR1 is PRHDT and CDR2 is FYEKMQ in the germline V gene (reference sequence). This CDR3 contains 15 residues. CDR3 amino acids: CASSLVGSWPDTQYF. CDR3 DNA sequence: TGTGCCAGCAGCTTAGTGGGGAGCTGGCCAGATACGCAGTATTTT.

The chain couples TRBV6-1 to TRBJ2-3; weak D call: TRBD2 (5 bases). Germline V gene sequence: CDR1 MNHNS, CDR2 SASEGT. This CDR3 spans 14 amino acids. The ends were cut back, 1 base at V and 4 bases at J, with 9 bases in the middle. The CDR3 region is CASSEGDGADTQYF. The CDR3 nucleotides are TGTGCCAGCAGTGAAGGCGACGGGGCAGATACGCAGTATTTT.

V gene TRBV12-3 or TRBV12-4 combines with J gene TRBJ2-1; D is unresolved. V lost 6 bases, J lost 4 bases, and 16 bases lay in between. The CDR3 contains 15 residues. Here the CDR3 reads CASSRANGRYNEQFF. The CDR3 nucleotides read TGTGCCAGCAGCCGGGCCAACGGAAGATACAATGAGCAGTTCTTC.

This clonotype was observed a handful of times. The rearrangement uses TRBV10-2 and TRBJ2-3; maybe TRBD1 (5 bases). The CDR3 runs 15 residues. Between the trimmed V and J ends, which lost 0 bases and 5 bases, there was a span of 12 bases. Germline V CDR1 and CDR2: WSHSY, SAAADI. The CDR3 reads CASSESGAPRDTQYF. CDR3 nucleotide sequence: TGCGCCAGCAGTGAGTCTGGGGCACCGCGAGATACGCAGTATTTT.